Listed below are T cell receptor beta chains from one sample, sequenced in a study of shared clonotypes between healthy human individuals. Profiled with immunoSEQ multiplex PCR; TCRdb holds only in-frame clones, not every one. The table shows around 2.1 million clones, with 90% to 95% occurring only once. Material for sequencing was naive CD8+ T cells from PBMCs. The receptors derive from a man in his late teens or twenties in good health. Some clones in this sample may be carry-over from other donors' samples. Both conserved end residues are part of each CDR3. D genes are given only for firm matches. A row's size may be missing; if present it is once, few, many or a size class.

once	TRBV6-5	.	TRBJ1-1	CASSYPDSMNTEAFF	TGTGCCAGCAGTTACCCCGACAGCATGAACACTGAAGCTTTCTTT
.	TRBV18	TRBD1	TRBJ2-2	CASSPWDSTGELFF	TGTGCCAGCTCACCTTGGGACAGCACCGGGGAGCTGTTTTTT
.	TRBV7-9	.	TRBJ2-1	CASSLGGGSPTYNEQFF	TGTGCCAGCAGCTTAGGTGGGGGGAGCCCTACCTACAATGAGCAGTTCTTC
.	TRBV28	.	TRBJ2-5	CASERGRGGGNRETQYF	TGTGCCAGCGAGCGGGGACGGGGAGGGGGTAATCGGGAGACCCAGTACTTC
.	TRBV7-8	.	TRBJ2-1	CASSLSRILFEQFF	TGTGCCAGCAGCTTATCCAGGATTCTTTTTGAGCAGTTCTTC
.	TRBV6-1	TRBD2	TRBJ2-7	CASSEGVAGYYEQYF	TGTGCCAGCAGTGAAGGGGTAGCGGGGTACTACGAGCAGTACTTC
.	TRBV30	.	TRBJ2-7	CALGDNSYEQYF	TGTGCCTTGGGGGACAATTCCTACGAGCAGTACTTC
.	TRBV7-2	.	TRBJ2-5	CASSLASQGNWETQYF	TGTGCCAGCAGCTTAGCGAGCCAGGGGAATTGGGAGACCCAGTACTTC
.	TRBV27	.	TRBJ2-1	CASSPLSLNEQFF	TGTGCCAGCAGCCCCCTCTCCCTCAATGAGCAGTTCTTC
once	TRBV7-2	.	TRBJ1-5	CASSLGGPGNQPQHF	TGTGCCAGCAGCTTAGGGGGACCTGGCAATCAGCCCCAGCATTTT
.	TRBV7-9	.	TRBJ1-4	CASSTGGHEKLFF	TGTGCCAGCAGCACGGGAGGACATGAAAAACTGTTTTTT
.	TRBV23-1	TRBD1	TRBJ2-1	CASSQSEQDRDNEQFF	TGCGCCAGCAGTCAATCGGAGCAGGACAGGGACAATGAGCAGTTCTTC
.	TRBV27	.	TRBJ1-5	CASSLSGAGDQPQHF	TGTGCCAGCAGTTTATCGGGGGCAGGGGATCAGCCCCAGCATTTT
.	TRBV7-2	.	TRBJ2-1	CASNAGGQYNEQFF	TGTGCCAGCAACGCCGGCGGACAGTACAATGAGCAGTTCTTC
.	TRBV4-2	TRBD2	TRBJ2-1	CASSQDVLAGVSYNEQFF	TGTGCCAGCAGCCAAGACGTACTAGCGGGAGTGAGCTACAATGAGCAGTTCTTC
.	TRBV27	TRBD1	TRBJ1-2	CASSFGGQGGYGYTF	TGTGCCAGCAGTTTTGGGGGGCAGGGGGGCTATGGCTACACCTTC
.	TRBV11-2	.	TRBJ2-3	CASSPVQRVTDTQYF	TGTGCCAGCAGCCCCGTCCAGCGAGTCACAGATACGCAGTATTTT
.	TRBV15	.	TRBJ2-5	CATSRLRGETQYF	TGTGCCACCAGCAGACTTCGAGGGGAGACCCAGTACTTC
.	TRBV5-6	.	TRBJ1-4	CASSENEKLFF	TGTGCCAGCAGTGAAAATGAAAAACTGTTTTTT
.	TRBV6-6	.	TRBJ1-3	CASIPGGAGNTIYF	TGTGCCAGCATCCCCGGGGGTGCTGGAAACACCATATATTTT
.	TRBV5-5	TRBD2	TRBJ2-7	CASSQRLAGVAYEQYF	TGTGCCAGCAGTCAGCGACTAGCGGGGGTCGCCTACGAGCAGTACTTC
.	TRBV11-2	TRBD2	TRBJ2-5	CASSLAATGLAGRTQYF	TGTGCCAGCAGCTTAGCGGCCACGGGACTAGCGGGAAGAACCCAGTACTTC
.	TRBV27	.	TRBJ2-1	CASSLLMGAGNYNEQFF	TGTGCCAGCAGTTTATTGATGGGCGCGGGGAACTACAATGAGCAGTTCTTC
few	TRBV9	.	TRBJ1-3	CASSVGAGVGNTIYF	TGTGCCAGCAGCGTAGGGGCAGGGGTCGGAAACACCATATATTTT
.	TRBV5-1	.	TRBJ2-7	CASRGDGTYEQYF	TGCGCCAGCAGGGGAGACGGGACCTACGAGCAGTACTTC
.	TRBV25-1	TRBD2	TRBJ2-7	CASSVAGLGTLPYEQYF	TGTGCCAGCAGTGTAGCGGGGTTGGGGACCCTGCCCTACGAGCAGTACTTC
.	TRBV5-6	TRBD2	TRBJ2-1	CASSYFSGRLDEQFF	TGTGCCAGCAGCTACTTTAGCGGGAGGCTGGATGAGCAGTTCTTC
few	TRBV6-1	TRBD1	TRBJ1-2	CASSEARQGALYGYTF	TGTGCCAGCAGTGAAGCTCGGCAGGGGGCTTTATATGGCTACACCTTC
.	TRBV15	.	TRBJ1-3	CATSRGQAGIFGNTIYF	TGTGCCACCAGCAGAGGACAGGCCGGAATCTTTGGAAACACCATATATTTT
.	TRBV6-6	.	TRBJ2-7	CASSSEGQFYEQYF	TGTGCCAGCAGTTCCGAAGGACAATTCTACGAGCAGTACTTC
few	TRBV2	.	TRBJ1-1	CASSGYTGNTEAFF	TGTGCCAGCAGTGGATACACAGGGAACACTGAAGCTTTCTTT
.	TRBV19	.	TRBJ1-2	CASMQETYGYTF	TGTGCCAGTATGCAGGAGACCTATGGCTACACCTTC
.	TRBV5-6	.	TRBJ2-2	CASSLGRGELFF	TGTGCCAGCAGCTTGGGCAGGGGGGAGCTGTTTTTT
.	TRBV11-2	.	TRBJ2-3	CASSLVQGFWVTDTQYF	TGTGCCAGCAGCTTGGTGCAGGGGTTTTGGGTCACAGATACGCAGTATTTT
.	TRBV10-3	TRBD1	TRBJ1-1	CAISESGGANTEAFF	TGTGCCATCAGTGAGTCAGGGGGCGCAAACACTGAAGCTTTCTTT
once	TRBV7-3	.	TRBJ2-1	CASSLGVGADYNEQFF	TGTGCCAGCAGCTTAGGAGTTGGTGCCGACTACAATGAGCAGTTCTTC
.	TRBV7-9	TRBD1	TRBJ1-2	CASSFPRGNGYTF	TGTGCCAGCAGCTTCCCCAGGGGGAATGGCTACACCTTC
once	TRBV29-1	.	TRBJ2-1	CSVWTYDYNEQFF	TGCAGCGTCTGGACATACGATTACAATGAGCAGTTCTTC
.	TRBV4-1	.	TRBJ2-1	CASSQGLRPLDNEQFF	TGCGCCAGCAGCCAAGGATTGAGGCCGCTGGACAATGAGCAGTTCTTC
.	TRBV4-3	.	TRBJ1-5	CASSQDGTNNQPQHF	TGCGCCAGCAGCCAAGATGGAACGAACAATCAGCCCCAGCATTTT
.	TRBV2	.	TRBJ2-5	CASSEAIGETQYF	TGTGCCAGCAGTGAAGCTATCGGGGAGACCCAGTACTTC
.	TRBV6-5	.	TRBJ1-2	CASSYSSNYGYTF	TGTGCCAGCAGTTACAGTTCTAACTATGGCTACACCTTC
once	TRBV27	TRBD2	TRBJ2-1	CASSLRLAGYNEQFF	TGTGCCAGCAGTCTTCGACTAGCGGGTTACAATGAGCAGTTCTTC